Sequencing of this T cell receptor (beta chain) was carried out in a study of graft-versus-host responses after intestinal transplantation. Study at large: Recipients had multivisceral, liver-intestinal, or isolated intestinal transplants. Each patient got anti-thymocyte globulin induction, then tacrolimus and steroids for about 3 years. Findings and caveats of the study: Present in recipient marrow, GvH clones included some that appeared first in ileum or blood.

TCRdb keeps only in-frame clones here, not all; method: immunoSEQ multiplex PCR. Of 130,000 to 150,000 clones detected, about 93% appear once; the ten largest clones hold about 0.18%. To note about this clone: As yet, its antigen is unknown.

The CDR3 is 14 residues long. V trimming: 6 bases; J trimming: 7 bases; junction bases outside the gene matches: 6. Germline values: CDR1 WNHNN, CDR2 SYGVQD (reference sequence). The specimen was unstimulated CD4+ T cells sorted from spleen or lymph node cells, collected before intestinal transplant. V is TRBV10-1 and J is TRBJ1-6, with 7 bases lining up with TRBD1. This TCR came from a human donor who received an intestinal transplant. The CDR3 here is CASRDGTANSPLHF. The CDR3 region has the DNA TGCGCCAGCAGAGACGGGACAGCGAATTCACCCCTCCACTTT.